This TCR beta chain was recorded in a study of CD8+ T cells in alopecia areata. Study-level information: Tofacitinib administration to treated patients was oral, at 5 to 10 mg twice daily.

The study's findings and limits: Sequencing of scalp tissue also captures the resident alphabeta T cells of normal skin.

The V and J ends lost 5 bases and 9 bases, in that order; junction bases with no gene match: 11. This CDR3 region has 15 residues. Germline V gene data show CDR1 as MDHEN and CDR2 as SYDVKM. This clone was counted a few times. Its antigen is unidentified. RNA extraction and reverse transcription yielded cDNA as sequencing template. TCRdb keeps only in-frame clones here, not all; method: immunoSEQ multiplex PCR. The table includes over 95,000 clones, roughly two fifths detected once. Collected material from alopecia areata patients comprised lesional scalp punch biopsies and peripheral blood. PBMCs were stained for CD3, CD4 and CD8, and CD4+ and CD8+ T cells were sorted.

Material for sequencing was CD4+ T cells sorted from blood. The sequence was obtained from a human donor with alopecia areata. This sequence joins TRBV28 and TRBJ2-1, with TRBD2 matching 9 bases. This CDR3 reads CASSAKGLAKGEQFF. Written as DNA, the CDR3 is TGTGCCAGCAGTGCCAAGGGACTAGCTAAGGGTGAGCAGTTCTTC.